A single TCR beta chain is shown here with its context. This entry belongs to a study of blood T cell repertoires in COVID-19. Study background: Samples came from the United States, Italy and Spain, spanning acute and convalescent COVID-19.

Original analysis: Quantification of nucleated cells was approximated via reference gene primer amplification. The data were produced by immunoSEQ multiplex PCR, yet TCRdb's version contains in-frame clones alone and is incomplete. Clonal size and the V and J genes are those of that table, whereas D and trimming came from the DNA. Among 200,000 to 250,000 clones listed, 80% to 85% were seen once. While infection was still active, Seattle patients were enrolled and then followed longitudinally. The sample consisted of peripheral blood. The receptor's source is an older woman with COVID-19, enrolled during active disease.

CDR3 amino acids: CASSQDRDRGWETQYF. CDR3 sequence (DNA): TGCGCCAGCAGCCAAGACCGGGACAGGGGATGGGAGACCCAGTACTTC. The chain has TRBV4-1 and TRBJ2-5; 10 nucleotides agree with TRBD1. Germline V gene lookup returns CDR1 MGHRA and CDR2 YSYEKL. This CDR3 region has 16 residues. The V gene end was trimmed by 0 bases and the J gene end by 5 bases; junction bases not matched to a gene: 6.